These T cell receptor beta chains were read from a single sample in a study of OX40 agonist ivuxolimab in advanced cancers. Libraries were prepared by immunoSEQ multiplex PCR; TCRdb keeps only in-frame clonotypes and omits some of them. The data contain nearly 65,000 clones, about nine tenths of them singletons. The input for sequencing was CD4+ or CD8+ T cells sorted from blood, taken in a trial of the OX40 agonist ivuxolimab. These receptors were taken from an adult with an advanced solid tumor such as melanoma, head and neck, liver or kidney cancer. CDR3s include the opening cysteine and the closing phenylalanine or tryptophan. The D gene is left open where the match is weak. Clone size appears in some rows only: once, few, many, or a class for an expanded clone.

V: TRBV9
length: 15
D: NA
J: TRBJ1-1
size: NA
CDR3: CASSSQGHMNTEAFF
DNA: TGTGCCAGCAGCTCCCAGGGACATATGAACACTGAAGCTTTCTTT

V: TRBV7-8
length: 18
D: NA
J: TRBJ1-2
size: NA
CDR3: CASSPTMVSRPSVHGYTF
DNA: TGTGCCAGCAGCCCAACGATGGTTTCTCGACCATCGGTCCATGGCTACACCTTC

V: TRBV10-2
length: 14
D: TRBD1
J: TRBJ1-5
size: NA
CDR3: CASWGTDSNQPQHF
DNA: TGCGCCAGCTGGGGGACAGATAGCAATCAGCCCCAGCATTTT

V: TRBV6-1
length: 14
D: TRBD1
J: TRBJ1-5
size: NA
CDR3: CASSVDRNNQPQHF
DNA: TGTGCCAGCAGTGTGGACAGGAACAATCAGCCCCAGCATTTT

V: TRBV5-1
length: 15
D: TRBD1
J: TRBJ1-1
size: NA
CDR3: CASSFRTGVNTEAFF
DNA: TGCGCCAGCAGCTTTAGGACAGGTGTGAACACTGAAGCTTTCTTT

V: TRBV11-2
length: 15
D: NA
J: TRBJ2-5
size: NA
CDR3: CASTWAGIFGETQYF
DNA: TGTGCCAGCACGTGGGCAGGGATATTCGGAGAGACCCAGTACTTC

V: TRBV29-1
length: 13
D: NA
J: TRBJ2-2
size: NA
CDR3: CSVNRENTGELFF
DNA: TGCAGCGTTAACCGGGAAAACACCGGGGAGCTGTTTTTT

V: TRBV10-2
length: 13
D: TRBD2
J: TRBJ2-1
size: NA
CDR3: CASSRTGGNEQFF
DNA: TGCGCCAGCTCCCGAACGGGGGGCAATGAGCAGTTCTTC

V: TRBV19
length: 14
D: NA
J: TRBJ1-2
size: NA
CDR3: CASSNERRNYGYTF
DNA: TGTGCCAGTAGTAATGAACGGAGAAACTATGGCTACACCTTC

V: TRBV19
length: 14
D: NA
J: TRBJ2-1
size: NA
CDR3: CASSIAPVYNEQFF
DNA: TGTGCCAGTAGTATAGCGCCGGTTTACAATGAGCAGTTCTTC

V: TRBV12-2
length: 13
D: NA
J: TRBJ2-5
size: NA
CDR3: CASRLRLKETQYF
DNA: TGTGCAAGTCGCTTACGGCTAAAAGAGACCCAGTACTTC

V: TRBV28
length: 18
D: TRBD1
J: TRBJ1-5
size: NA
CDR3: CASSLTGTGSRSNQPQHF
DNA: TGTGCCAGCAGTTTAACCGGGACAGGGTCGAGAAGCAATCAGCCCCAGCATTTT

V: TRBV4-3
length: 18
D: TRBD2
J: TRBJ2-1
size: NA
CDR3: CASSQDSVAGGPDNEQFF
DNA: TGCGCCAGCAGCCAAGATTCGGTAGCGGGAGGGCCTGACAATGAGCAGTTCTTC

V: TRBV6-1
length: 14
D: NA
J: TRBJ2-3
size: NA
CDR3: CASSAATGTDTQYF
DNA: TGTGCCAGCAGTGCCGCGACTGGGACAGATACGCAGTATTTT

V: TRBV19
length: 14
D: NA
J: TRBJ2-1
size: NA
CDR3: CASSMLGVHNEQFF
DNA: TGTGCCAGTAGTATGCTAGGGGTCCACAATGAGCAGTTCTTC

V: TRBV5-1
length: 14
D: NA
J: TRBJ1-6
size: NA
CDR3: CASSFPWINSPLHF
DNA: TGTGCCAGCAGCTTTCCATGGATTAATTCACCCCTCCACTTT

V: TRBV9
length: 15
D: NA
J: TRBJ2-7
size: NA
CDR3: CASTAGAESGYEQYF
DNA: TGTGCCAGCACCGCCGGGGCAGAGTCAGGGTACGAGCAGTACTTC

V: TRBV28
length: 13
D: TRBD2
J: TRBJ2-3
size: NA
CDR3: CASSFRAGGTQYF
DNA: TGTGCCAGCAGTTTTCGGGCGGGGGGTACGCAGTATTTT

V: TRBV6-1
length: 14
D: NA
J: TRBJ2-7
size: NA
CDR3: CASSEYRVDYEQYF
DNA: TGTGCCAGCAGTGAGTACAGGGTAGACTACGAGCAGTACTTC

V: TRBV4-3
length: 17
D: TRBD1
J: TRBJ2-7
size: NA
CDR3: CASSQDSNRGAPYEQYF
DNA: TGCGCCAGCAGCCAAGATTCAAACAGGGGAGCCCCCTACGAGCAGTACTTC

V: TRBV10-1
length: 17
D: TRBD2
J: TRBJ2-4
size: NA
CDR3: CASSEYSTSGTENIQYF
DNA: TGCGCCAGCAGTGAGTACTCCACTAGCGGAACCGAAAACATTCAGTACTTC

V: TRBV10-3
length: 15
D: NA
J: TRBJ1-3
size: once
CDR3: CAISDPAGAGNTIYF
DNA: TGTGCCATCAGTGATCCGGCAGGAGCTGGAAACACCATATATTTT

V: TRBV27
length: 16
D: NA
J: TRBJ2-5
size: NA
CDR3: CASSPTGAEAGETQYF
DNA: TGTGCCAGCAGCCCGACGGGGGCAGAGGCGGGAGAGACCCAGTACTTC

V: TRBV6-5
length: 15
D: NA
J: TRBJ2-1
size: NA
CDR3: CASSTAGGAYNEQFF
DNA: TGTGCCAGCAGCACAGCCGGCGGTGCCTACAATGAGCAGTTCTTC

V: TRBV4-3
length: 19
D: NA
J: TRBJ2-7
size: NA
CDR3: CASSPTEAEWGVGTYEQYF
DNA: TGCGCCAGCAGCCCGACCGAAGCGGAGTGGGGGGTGGGGACCTACGAGCAGTACTTC

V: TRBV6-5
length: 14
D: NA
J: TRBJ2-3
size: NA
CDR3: CASSVAGARDTQYF
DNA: TGTGCCAGCAGCGTCGCGGGGGCCAGGGATACGCAGTATTTT

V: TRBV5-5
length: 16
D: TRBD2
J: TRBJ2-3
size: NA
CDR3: CASSLIGGAVEDTQYF
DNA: TGTGCCAGCAGCTTGATCGGGGGGGCCGTAGAAGATACGCAGTATTTT

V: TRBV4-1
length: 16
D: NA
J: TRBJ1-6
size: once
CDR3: CASSQYTGRSDSPLHF
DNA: TGCGCCAGCAGCCAGTATACAGGGAGGTCGGATTCACCCCTCCACTTT

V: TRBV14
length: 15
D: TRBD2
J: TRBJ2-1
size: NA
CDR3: CASSPWAGGANEQFF
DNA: TGTGCCAGCAGCCCCTGGGCGGGGGGGGCCAATGAGCAGTTCTTC

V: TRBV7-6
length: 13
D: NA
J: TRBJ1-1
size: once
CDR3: CASSLGDNTEAFF
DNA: TGTGCCAGCAGCTTAGGAGATAACACTGAAGCTTTCTTT

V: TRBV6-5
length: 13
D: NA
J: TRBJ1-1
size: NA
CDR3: CASSYLQGSEAFF
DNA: TGTGCCAGCAGTTACCTACAGGGCTCTGAAGCTTTCTTT

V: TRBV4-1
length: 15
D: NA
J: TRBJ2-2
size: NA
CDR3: CASSQGSANTGELFF
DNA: TGCGCCAGCAGCCAGGGCAGCGCGAACACCGGGGAGCTGTTTTTT

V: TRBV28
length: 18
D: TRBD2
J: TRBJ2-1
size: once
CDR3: CASSRTGRGLAGGGEQFF
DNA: TGTGCCAGCAGCCGGACAGGGCGGGGACTAGCGGGAGGAGGAGAGCAGTTCTTC